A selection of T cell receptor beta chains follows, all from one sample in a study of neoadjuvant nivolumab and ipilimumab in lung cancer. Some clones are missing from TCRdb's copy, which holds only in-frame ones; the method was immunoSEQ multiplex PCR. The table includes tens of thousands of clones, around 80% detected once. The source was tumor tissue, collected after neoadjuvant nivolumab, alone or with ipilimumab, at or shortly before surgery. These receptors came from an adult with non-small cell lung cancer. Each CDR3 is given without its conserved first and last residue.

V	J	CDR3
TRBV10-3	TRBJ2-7	AISRTDSYEQY
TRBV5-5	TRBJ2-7	ASSASLGPSSYEQY
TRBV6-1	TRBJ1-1	ASSVTGNEAF
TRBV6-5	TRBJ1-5	ASKQGAAQPQH
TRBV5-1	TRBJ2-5	ASSPSGQLQETQY
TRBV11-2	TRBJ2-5	ASSLVSRTGGETQY
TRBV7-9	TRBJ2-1	ASSLWEGNEQF
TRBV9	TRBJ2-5	ASSVGGGLQETQY
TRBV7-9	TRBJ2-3	ASSLLRGGAGTDTQY
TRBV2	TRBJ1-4	ASSEVEGATGEKLF
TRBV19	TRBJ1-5	ASSIEGNRARNQPQH
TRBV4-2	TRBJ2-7	ASSQDFLGTGGLGEQY
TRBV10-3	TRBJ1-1	ATLSTGNTEAF
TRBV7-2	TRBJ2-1	ASSPDRVTNEQF
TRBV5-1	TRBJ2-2	ASSSGNTGELF
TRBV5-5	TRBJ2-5	ASSWTGERGETQY
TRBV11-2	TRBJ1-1	ASSLGANTEAF
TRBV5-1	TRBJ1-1	ASSLYVGAENTEAF
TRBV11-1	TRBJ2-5	ASSRIKETQY
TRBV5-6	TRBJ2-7	ASSPSGTGYEQY
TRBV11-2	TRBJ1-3	ASSKEGVSGNTIY
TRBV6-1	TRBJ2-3	ASSELEARPQY
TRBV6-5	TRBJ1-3	ASGTGSSGNTIY
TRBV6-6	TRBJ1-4	ASRTGTGNEKLF
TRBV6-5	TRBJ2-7	ASSIRTGGGYEQY
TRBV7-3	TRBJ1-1	ASSLIGGGNTEAF
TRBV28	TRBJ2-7	ASSSNPGQYEQY
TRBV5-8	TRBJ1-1	ASSLRASGKHTEAF
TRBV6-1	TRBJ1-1	ASSAMTGSVTEAF
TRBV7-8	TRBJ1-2	ASSFDDRVNYGYT
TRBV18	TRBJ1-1	ASSPTGTGETEAF
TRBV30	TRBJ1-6	AWSMTENSPLH
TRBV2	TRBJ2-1	ASYDMEDSSYNEQF
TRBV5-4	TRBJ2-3	ASSSRDSGTDTQY
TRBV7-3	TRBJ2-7	ASSTRRDSEQY
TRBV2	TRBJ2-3	ASSSRQGVTDTQY
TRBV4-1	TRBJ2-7	ASSQDYATANEQY
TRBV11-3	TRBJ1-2	ASSSARHPTGKGVYGYT
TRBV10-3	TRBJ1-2	AIREPETVDWGGYT
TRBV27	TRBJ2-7	ASSDNDYEQY
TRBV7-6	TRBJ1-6	ASSLKGQNSPLH
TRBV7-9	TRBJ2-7	ASSSGQLYEQY